A single sample gave rise to the 14 T cell receptor beta chains below, sequenced in a study. The sorted Tregs were CD4+CD25+CD127-/low cells. TCRdb re-called the 5' RACE reads with MiXCR, one entry per CDR3 protein. The repertoire consists of approximately 50,000 distinct CDR3 sequences, with 26% occurring once and the leading ten covering roughly 2.2%. The sequencing input was tumor-infiltrating Tregs sorted from the breast tumor. The receptors originated from a female donor with breast cancer.

This clonotype showed up many times. The chain links TRBV6-5 to TRBJ1-6; 8 bases are a match to TRBD1. Unmatched junction bases numbered 7, after V lost 6 bases and J lost 9 bases. The CDR3 has 14 amino acids. Germline V CDR1 and CDR2: MNHEY, SVGAGI. This CDR3 reads CASRLTGVGSPLHF. The CDR3 nucleotides read TGTGCCAGCAGACTGACAGGGGTTGGTTCACCCCTCCACTTT.

CDR3 sequence reads: CAWSPHQNTEAFF. Here the CDR3 DNA reads TGTGCCTGGAGTCCGCATCAGAACACTGAAGCTTTCTTT. The chain combines TRBV30 with TRBJ1-1, with D uncertain. The V gene lost 2 bases and the J gene lost 1 base, with 8 bases spanning the gap. This CDR3 has 13 amino acids. CDR1 is GTSNPN, CDR2 SVGIG, per germline (reference sequence).

The chain combines TRBV3-1 with TRBJ2-1; 13 bases line up with TRBD2. V lost 0 bases, J lost 5 bases, and 7 bases stayed unmatched. Germline loops: CDR1 LGHDT, CDR2 YNNKEL (reference sequence). This CDR3 has 18 amino acids. The chain's CDR3 is CASSQDGGLAGADNEQFF. CDR3 DNA: TGTGCCAGCAGCCAAGATGGAGGACTAGCGGGAGCTGACAATGAGCAGTTCTTC.

V and J are TRBV5-1 and TRBJ1-4; D may be TRBD1 (6 bases). This CDR3 has 17 amino acids. V was clipped by 0 bases and J by 0 bases, with 12 bases between them. Per the germline V gene, CDR1 is SGHRS and CDR2 is YFSETQ. The CDR3 nucleotides are TGCGCCAGCAGCTTGGGCCAGGGGCTCTCAACTAATGAAAAACTGTTTTTT. It codes for CASSLGQGLSTNEKLFF.

This clonotype appeared a few times. This chain uses TRBV6-1 with TRBJ1-6, with D perhaps TRBD1 (6 bases). This CDR3 contains 16 residues. V lost 5 bases, J lost 6 bases, and 17 bases lay in between. The germline CDR1 and CDR2 sequences are MNHNS and SASEGT. CDR3 sequence reads: CASSLGTPGSNSPLHF. CDR3 nucleotides: TGTGCCAGCAGTCTCGGGACACCCGGAAGTAATTCACCCCTCCACTTT.

The chain uses TRBV5-5 and TRBJ1-4, with a weak D call TRBD1 (5 bases). The CDR3 loop spans 15 amino acids. Germline V gene lookup returns CDR1 SGHKS and CDR2 YYEKEE (reference sequence). Trimming took off 4 bases at V and 3 bases at J, with 13 bases between the two ends. CDR3 region: CASSDSGLSNEKLFF. CDR3 DNA sequence: TGTGCCAGCAGCGACAGCGGCCTTTCTAATGAAAAACTGTTTTTT.

V is TRBV5-1 and J is TRBJ2-1, with 12 bases identical to TRBD2. The germline gives CDR1 SGHRS, CDR2 YFSETQ. The CDR3 totals 17 residues. The V segment lost 6 bases and the J segment 5 bases; nucleotides outside the gene matches: 12. The CDR3 DNA is TGCGCCAGCAAAACGATACTAGCGGGGGGCCGGCACAATGAGCAGTTCTTC. Protein sequence: CASKTILAGGRHNEQFF.

The chain recombines TRBV5-1 with TRBJ2-1, with D maybe TRBD2 (7 bases). Germline V gives CDR1 SGHRS, CDR2 YFSETQ. The CDR3 totals 14 residues. With 6 bases removed from V and 6 bases from J, the gap between germline ends came to 16 bases. In DNA form, the CDR3 reads TGCGCCAGCACCCTGGGGGGGGCCTCCAATGAGCAGTTCTTC. It yields the protein CASTLGGASNEQFF.

This clonotype was seen only a few times. CDR3 loop: CASSFTTSGGTGDTQYF. The CDR3 nucleotides are TGTGCCAGCAGCTTCACCACTAGCGGTGGGACTGGTGATACGCAGTATTTT. This rearrangement joins TRBV7-8 to TRBJ2-3, with TRBD2 identical over 8 bases. V lost 3 bases to trimming and J lost 6 bases; unmatched junction nucleotides: 14. The CDR3 spans 17 residues. Germline CDR1 and CDR2: SGHVS and FQNEAQ.

This clonotype was observed many times. The chain links TRBV20-1 to TRBJ2-3, with unresolved D. Looked up from germline, CDR1 is DFQATT and CDR2 is SNEGSKA (reference sequence). V was pared by 6 bases and J by 0 bases, with 13 bases between. There are 14 residues in the CDR3. CDR3: CSADGTGSTDTQYF. DNA of the CDR3: TGCAGTGCGGACGGAACGGGTAGCACAGATACGCAGTATTTT.

The V and J genes are TRBV11-2 and TRBJ2-2; D call uncertain. The CDR3 length is 14 residues. CDR1 SGHAT and CDR2 FQNNGV come from the germline V gene. V was shortened by 2 bases and J by 1 base, with 5 bases between the two germline ends. The CDR3 loop is CASSLIKNTGELFF. CDR3 in DNA: TGTGCCAGCAGCTTAATTAAGAACACCGGGGAGCTGTTTTTT.

This clonotype was recorded a few times. This chain links TRBV6-2 or TRBV6-3 with TRBJ2-3, with 8 bases matching TRBD2. Germline V gene lookup returns CDR1 MNHEY and CDR2 SVGEGT. After removal of 5 bases from V and 7 bases from J, the junction contained 14 bases not matched to a gene. The CDR3 covers 16 residues. CDR3 bases: TGTGCCAGCAGTAACACAAAAGCGGGAGAGCTATATACGCAGTATTTT. It is translated as CASSNTKAGELYTQYF.

V usage is TRBV6-2 or TRBV6-3 and J usage is TRBJ1-1; TRBD1 is a possible D gene (6 bases). The germline gives CDR1 MNHEY, CDR2 SVGEGT. The CDR3 extends over 16 amino acids. V was clipped by 5 bases and J by 1 base, with 17 bases between them. CDR3 sequence: CASSIKENRENTEAFF. CDR3 sequence (DNA): TGTGCCAGCAGTATAAAAGAGAACAGGGAGAACACTGAAGCTTTCTTT.

The chain is built from TRBV6-1 and TRBJ2-7; D not certain. CDR3 length equals 14 residues. The germline CDR1 and CDR2 sequences are MNHNS and SASEGT. Trimming removed 2 bases from V and 3 bases from J, with 11 bases in between. CDR3: CASSEIFGSYEQYF. CDR3 DNA: TGTGCCAGCAGTGAAATTTTCGGCAGCTACGAGCAGTACTTC.